This T cell receptor (beta chain) emerged from a study of brain metastases from non-small cell lung cancer. Produced via immunoSEQ multiplex PCR; TCRdb's table is partial and in-frame only. The sample has some 4,000 clones, just under 85% seen once; the top ten hold about 8.2%. In regard to this clone: No antigen is known for it. This sample includes further DNA sequences coding for the same CDR3.

The CDR3 sequence is 12 residues long. V was cut by 8 bases and J by 1 base, with 8 bases left in between. CDR1 SNHLY and CDR2 FYNNEI come from the germline V gene. Study-level findings and limits: In about 64% of brain metastases, T-cell clones were expanded compared with matched primary tumors.

This sequence was found in a donor at least 40 years old with non-small cell lung cancer. The chain employs TRBV2 and TRBJ1-2; D is ambiguous. The sample consisted of primary lung tumor tissue. CDR3 sequence (DNA): TGTGCCAGCTCCTACGATAACTATGGCTACACCTTC. Residues: CASSYDNYGYTF.